The 18 T cell receptor beta chains listed next were all sequenced from one sample in a study of T cell responses to AZD1222 COVID-19 vaccine. Sequencing used immunoSEQ multiplex PCR; TCRdb keeps in-frame clones, though not all of them. The repertoire holds about 110,000 clones, with roughly nine tenths as singletons. The sample here was peripheral blood, taken 28 days after the second AZD1222 dose. These receptor sequences come from an adult who received the AZD1222 COVID-19 vaccine.

The chain couples TRBV27 to TRBJ2-7, with D hard to call. This CDR3 has 13 amino acids. Germline loops: CDR1 MNHEY, CDR2 SMNVEV (reference sequence). Trimming removed 4 bases from V and 3 bases from J, with 10 bases in between. CDR3: CASSYGPVYEQYF. In nucleotides, the CDR3 is TGTGCCAGCAGTTACGGTCCAGTCTACGAGCAGTACTTC.

This clone was found a few times. The chain employs TRBV29-1 and TRBJ2-7; D perhaps matches TRBD2 (5 bases). CDR1 and CDR2 (germline): SQVTM, ANQGSEA. Trimming cost V 1 base and J 3 bases, with 13 bases left between them. CDR3 length: 14 residues. CDR3 bases: TGCAGCGTTGAAGTACTAGACGGTAACTACGAGCAGTACTTC. Translating it yields CSVEVLDGNYEQYF.

The chain carries TRBV11-2 and TRBJ1-2, with TRBD1 matching over 8 bases. The CDR3 extends over 15 amino acids. V lost 4 bases to trimming and J lost 0 bases; unmatched junction nucleotides: 4. Germline V lookup: CDR1 SGHAT, CDR2 FQNNGV. For the CDR3, the DNA is TGTGCCAGCAGCTACGGACAGGGCCCTAACTATGGCTACACCTTC. It is translated as CASSYGQGPNYGYTF.

V gene TRBV12-3 or TRBV12-4 combines with J gene TRBJ1-1; maybe TRBD1 (5 bases). There are 12 residues in the CDR3. Trimming stripped 8 bases from V and 10 bases from J, with 17 bases between. This chain's CDR3 is CASGYPGGGAFF. The DNA of the CDR3 is TGTGCCAGCGGCTACCCGGGGGGGGGAGCTTTCTTT.

The chain recombines TRBV7-8 with TRBJ1-2; TRBD1 matches 9 bases. J gave up 8 bases and V 5 bases, and 6 bases lay outside the gene matches. The CDR3 length is 13 residues. Germline values: CDR1 SGHVS, CDR2 FQNEAQ. As DNA, the CDR3 is TGTGCCAGCAGCACCGGGACAGGGTACGGCTACACCTTC. It is translated as CASSTGTGYGYTF.

The rearrangement joins TRBV7-9 to TRBJ1-2; 8 bases align to TRBD1. This CDR3 comprises 15 residues. The junction had 12 bases not matched to a gene; V was cut back by 5 bases and J by 7 bases. CDR1 is SEHNR and CDR2 is FQNEAQ in the germline V gene (reference sequence). The CDR3 spells CASSNRQGQGAGYTF. The DNA of the CDR3 is TGTGCCAGCAGCAATCGACAAGGACAGGGAGCTGGCTACACCTTC.

The chain is built from TRBV5-1 and TRBJ2-3; perhaps TRBD2 as D (6 bases). This CDR3 contains 16 residues. Germline loops: CDR1 SGHRS, CDR2 YFSETQ. Trimming took off 2 bases at V and 3 bases at J, with 16 bases between the two ends. The CDR3 region is CASSFGGRQATDTQYF. The CDR3 DNA reads as TGCGCCAGCAGCTTCGGGGGACGGCAAGCTACAGATACGCAGTATTTT.

The chain uses TRBV5-1 and TRBJ1-2; 8 positions agree with TRBD1. This CDR3 contains 16 residues. The germline CDR1 and CDR2 sequences are SGHRS and YFSETQ. Trimming took 5 bases from V and 7 from J; bases not matched to a gene: 16. The CDR3 sequence is CASRPHQGRGLGGYTF. In DNA, the CDR3 is TGCGCCAGCAGGCCCCACCAGGGCAGGGGGCTAGGTGGCTACACCTTC.

The genes are TRBV5-6 and TRBJ1-5; no clear D. Germline V gene data show CDR1 as SGHDT and CDR2 as YYEEEE. V gave up 4 bases and J gave up 4 bases, with 9 bases separating them. The CDR3 loop spans 13 amino acids. CDR3 DNA: TGTGCCAGCAGCACCGCGGCAAATCAGCCCCAGCATTTT. Translating gives CASSTAANQPQHF.

This clone was found once. The chain links TRBV19 to TRBJ1-1; D gene ambiguous. The CDR3 consists of 13 residues. The V end was cut by 6 bases, the J end by 0 bases, with 8 bases between. CDR1 LNHDA and CDR2 SQIVND come from the germline V gene (reference sequence). The CDR3 loop is CASSSGLNTEAFF. The CDR3 DNA is TGTGCCAGTAGCTCCGGGTTGAACACTGAAGCTTTCTTT. The entire variable domain, with the rest obtained from reference TRBV19 and TRBJ1-1, is as follows: DGGITQSPKYLFRKEGQNVTLSCEQNLNHDAMYWYRQDPGQGLRLIYYSQIVNDFQKGDIAEGYSVSREKKESFPLTVTSAQKNPTAFYLCASSSGLNTEAFFGQGTRLTVV.

The V gene is TRBV12-3 or TRBV12-4, the J gene TRBJ1-2; 7 nucleotides line up with TRBD1. This CDR3 contains 12 residues. J lost 8 bases, V lost 11 bases, and 11 bases had no gene match. The CDR3 DNA reads as TGTGCCGAGGGGGCCAGGGAACGCGGCTACACCTTC. It codes for CAEGARERGYTF.

This clone came up once. CDR3 sequence: CASSLGGFKSTYYNSPLHF. CDR3 nucleotide sequence: TGTGCCAGCAGCTTGGGGGGGTTTAAATCAACCTACTATAATTCACCCCTCCACTTT. The V gene is TRBV5-6, the J gene TRBJ1-6; maybe TRBD1 (5 bases). Germline V gene data show CDR1 as SGHDT and CDR2 as YYEEEE. Trimming shortened V by 0 bases and J by 3 bases, and 19 bases separated the two germline ends. The CDR3 consists of 19 residues.

V gene TRBV5-1 combines with J gene TRBJ1-5; TRBD1 is a possible D gene (5 bases). CDR1 is SGHRS and CDR2 is YFSETQ in the germline V gene. V lost 2 bases, J lost 5 bases, and 14 bases lay in between. CDR3 size: 15 residues. CDR3 coding DNA: TGCGCCAGCAGCTTAGCGGGGGTAGCAGATCAGCCCCAGCATTTT. Protein: CASSLAGVADQPQHF.

This chain uses TRBV6-1 with TRBJ2-7; 8 nucleotides align to TRBD2. This CDR3 is built from 16 residues. The germline V gene has CDR1 MNHNS and CDR2 SASEGT. Trimming removed 4 bases from V and 0 bases from J; junction bases left unmatched: 8. The CDR3 DNA is TGTGCCAGCAGTGCCCTCTCGGGGGGGAACTCCTACGAGCAGTACTTC. This gives the protein CASSALSGGNSYEQYF.

This clone was recorded only once. The chain joins TRBV4-1 to TRBJ2-1, with 12 bases matching TRBD2. Germline CDR1 MGHRA, CDR2 YSYEKL. The CDR3 covers 17 residues. V shed 4 bases, J shed 0 bases, and the junction held 4 bases outside the gene matches. Here the CDR3 reads CASSPGLAGPSYNEQFF. The CDR3 DNA is TGCGCCAGCAGCCCAGGACTAGCGGGGCCCTCCTACAATGAGCAGTTCTTC.

The CDR3 reads CASTLTGAGEQYF. The CDR3 DNA sequence: TGCGCCAGCACCCTGACAGGGGCGGGGGAGCAGTACTTC. The chain employs TRBV5-1 and TRBJ2-7; 8 positions match TRBD1. This CDR3 is 13 amino acids long. CDR1 and CDR2 from the germline V gene are SGHRS and YFSETQ. The trim removed 6 bases at V and 7 bases at J, leaving 9 bases unmatched.

The rearrangement joins TRBV25-1 to TRBJ1-2; D gene ambiguous. Trimming removed 3 bases at V and 0 bases at J, with 8 bases between. In germline, CDR1 is MGHDK, CDR2 SYGVNS. The CDR3 spans 14 residues. CDR3 residues: CASSERRANYGYTF. The CDR3 DNA follows: TGTGCCAGCAGTGAGAGGAGAGCTAACTATGGCTACACCTTC.

This chain links TRBV3-1 (or the pseudogene TRBV3-2) with TRBJ2-5; D uncertain. V was trimmed by 0 bases and J by 5 bases, leaving 13 bases between them. CDR1 is LGHDT, CDR2 YNNKEL, per germline (reference sequence). There are 15 residues in the CDR3. The CDR3 is CASSQDTRRSETQYF. CDR3 coding DNA: TGTGCCAGCAGCCAAGATACGAGGCGGTCTGAGACCCAGTACTTC.